This T cell receptor beta chain was sequenced in a study of response to subunit inactivated influenza vaccine. Comment on this clonotype: Antigen unknown.

Study findings and constraints: A suggestion made by the authors is that each seasonal influenza vaccination recruits few new T cells.

The CDR3 contains 12 residues. CDR1 is DFQATT and CDR2 is SNEGSKA in the germline V gene (reference sequence). The V gene lost 3 bases and the J gene lost 4 bases, with 7 bases spanning the gap. TCRdb re-derived calls from the RT-PCR reads in MiXCR, one entry per CDR3 protein. The sample holds roughly 570,000 distinct CDR3 sequences, 12% to 15% seen once. The sample consisted of PBMCs from blood, taken roughly 13 days after vaccination. The gene calls are TRBV20-1 and TRBJ2-1; D is ambiguous. This TCR derives from a man over 45 who received an inactivated influenza vaccine. CDR3: CSARPVYNEQFF. The CDR3 DNA is TGCAGTGCTAGGCCCGTTTACAATGAGCAGTTCTTC.